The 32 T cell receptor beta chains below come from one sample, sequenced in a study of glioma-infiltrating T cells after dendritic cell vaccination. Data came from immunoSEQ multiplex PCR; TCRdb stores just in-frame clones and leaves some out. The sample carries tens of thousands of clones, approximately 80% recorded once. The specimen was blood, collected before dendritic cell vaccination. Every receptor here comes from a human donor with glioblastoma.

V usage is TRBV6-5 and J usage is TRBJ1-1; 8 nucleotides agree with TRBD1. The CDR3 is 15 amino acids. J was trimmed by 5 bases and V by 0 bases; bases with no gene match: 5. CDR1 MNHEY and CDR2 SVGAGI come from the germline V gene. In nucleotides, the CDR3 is TGTGCCAGCAGTTACTCGTGGCAGGGGGCGACTGAAGCTTTCTTT. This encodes CASSYSWQGATEAFF.

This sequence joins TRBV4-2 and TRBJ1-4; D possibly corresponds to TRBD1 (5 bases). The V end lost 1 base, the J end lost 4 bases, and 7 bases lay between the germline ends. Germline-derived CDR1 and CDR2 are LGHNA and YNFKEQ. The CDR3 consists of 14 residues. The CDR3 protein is CASSQGDFNEKLFF. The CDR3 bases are TGTGCCAGCAGCCAAGGGGACTTTAATGAAAAACTGTTTTTT.

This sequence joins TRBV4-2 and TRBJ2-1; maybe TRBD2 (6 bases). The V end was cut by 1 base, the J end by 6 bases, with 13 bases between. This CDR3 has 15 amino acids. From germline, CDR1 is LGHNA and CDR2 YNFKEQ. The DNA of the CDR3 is TGTGCCAGCAGCCAAGGGAGGGCCTTCGGCAATGAGCAGTTCTTC. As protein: CASSQGRAFGNEQFF.

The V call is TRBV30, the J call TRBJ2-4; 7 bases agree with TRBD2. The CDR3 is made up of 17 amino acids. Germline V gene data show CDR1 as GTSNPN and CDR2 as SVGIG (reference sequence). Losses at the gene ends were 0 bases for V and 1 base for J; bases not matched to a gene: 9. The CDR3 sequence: CAWSVPMREWAKNIQYF. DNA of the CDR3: TGTGCCTGGAGTGTACCAATGCGGGAGTGGGCCAAAAACATTCAGTACTTC.

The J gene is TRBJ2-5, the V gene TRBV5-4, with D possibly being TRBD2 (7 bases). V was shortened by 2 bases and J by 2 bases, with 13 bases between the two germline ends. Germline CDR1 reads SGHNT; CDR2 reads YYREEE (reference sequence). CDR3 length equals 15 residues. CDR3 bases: TGTGCCAGCAGCTTTGGGGGGGCGGGGCAAGAGACCCAGTACTTC. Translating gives CASSFGGAGQETQYF.

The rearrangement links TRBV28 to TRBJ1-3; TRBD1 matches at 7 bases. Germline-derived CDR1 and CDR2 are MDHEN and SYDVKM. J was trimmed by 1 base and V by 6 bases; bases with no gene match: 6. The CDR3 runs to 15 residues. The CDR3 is CASSHGTASGNTIYF. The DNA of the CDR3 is TGTGCCAGCAGCCACGGGACAGCATCTGGAAACACCATATATTTT. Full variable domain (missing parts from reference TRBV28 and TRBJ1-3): DVKVTQSSRYLVKRTGEKVFLECVQDMDHENMFWYRQDPGLGLRLIYFSYDVKMKEKGDIPEGYSVSREKKERFSLILESASTNQTSMYLCASSHGTASGNTIYFGEGSWLTVV.

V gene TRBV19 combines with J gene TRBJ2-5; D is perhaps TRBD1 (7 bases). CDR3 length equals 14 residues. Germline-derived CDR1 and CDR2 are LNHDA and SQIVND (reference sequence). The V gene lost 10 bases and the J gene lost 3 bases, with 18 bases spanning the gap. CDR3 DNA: TGTGCCATTCCTTTCCGCGGGACAGAAGAGACCCAGTACTTC. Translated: CAIPFRGTEETQYF. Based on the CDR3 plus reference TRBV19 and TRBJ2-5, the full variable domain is DGGITQSPKYLFRKEGQNVTLSCEQNLNHDAMYWYRQDPGQGLRLIYYSQIVNDFQKGDIAEGYSVSREKKESFPLTVTSAQKNPTAFYLCAIPFRGTEETQYFGPGTRLLVL.

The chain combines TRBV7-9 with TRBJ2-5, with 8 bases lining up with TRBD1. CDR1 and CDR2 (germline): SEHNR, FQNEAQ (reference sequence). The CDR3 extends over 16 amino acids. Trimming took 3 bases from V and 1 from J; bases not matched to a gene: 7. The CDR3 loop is CASSLSGGSTQETQYF. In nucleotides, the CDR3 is TGTGCCAGCAGCTTGTCAGGGGGCTCCACCCAAGAGACCCAGTACTTC. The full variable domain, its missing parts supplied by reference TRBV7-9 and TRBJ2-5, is DTGVSQNPRHKITKRGQNVTFRCDPISEHNRLYWYRQTLGQGPEFLTYFQNEAQLEKSRLLSDRFSAERPKGSFSTLEIQRTEQGDSAMYLCASSLSGGSTQETQYFGPGTRLLVL.

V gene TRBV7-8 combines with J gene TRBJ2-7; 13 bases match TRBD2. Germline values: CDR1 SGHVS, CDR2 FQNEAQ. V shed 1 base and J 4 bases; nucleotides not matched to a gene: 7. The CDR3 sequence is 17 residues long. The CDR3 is CASSLGTSGGGFYEQYV. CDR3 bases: TGTGCCAGCAGCTTAGGGACTAGCGGGGGTGGGTTTTACGAGCAGTACGTC.

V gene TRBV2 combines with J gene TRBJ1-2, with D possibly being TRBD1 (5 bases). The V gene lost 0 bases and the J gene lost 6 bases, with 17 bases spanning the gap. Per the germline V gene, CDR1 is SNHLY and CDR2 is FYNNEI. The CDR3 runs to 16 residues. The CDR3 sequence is CASSEAGGTKMDGYTF. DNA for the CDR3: TGTGCCAGCAGTGAAGCGGGAGGGACCAAGATGGATGGCTACACCTTC.

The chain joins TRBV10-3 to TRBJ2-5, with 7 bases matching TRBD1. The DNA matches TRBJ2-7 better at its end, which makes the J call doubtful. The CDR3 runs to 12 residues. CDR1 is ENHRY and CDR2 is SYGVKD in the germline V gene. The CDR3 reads CAISGDSYEQYF. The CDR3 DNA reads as TGTGCCATCAGTGGGGACAGCTACGAGCAGTACTTC.

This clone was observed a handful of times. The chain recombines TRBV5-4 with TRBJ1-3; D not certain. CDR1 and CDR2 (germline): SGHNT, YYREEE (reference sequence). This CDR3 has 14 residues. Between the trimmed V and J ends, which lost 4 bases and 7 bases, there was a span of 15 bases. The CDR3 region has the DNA TGTGCCAGCAGCATCCAAAATTTCGAGAACACCATATATTTT. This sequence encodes CASSIQNFENTIYF.

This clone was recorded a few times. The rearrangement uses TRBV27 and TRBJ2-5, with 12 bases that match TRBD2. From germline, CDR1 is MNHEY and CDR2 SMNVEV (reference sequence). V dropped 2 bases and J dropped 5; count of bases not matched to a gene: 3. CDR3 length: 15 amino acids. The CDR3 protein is CASSLRTSGVETQYF. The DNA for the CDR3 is TGTGCCAGCAGTTTAAGGACTAGCGGGGTGGAGACCCAGTACTTC.

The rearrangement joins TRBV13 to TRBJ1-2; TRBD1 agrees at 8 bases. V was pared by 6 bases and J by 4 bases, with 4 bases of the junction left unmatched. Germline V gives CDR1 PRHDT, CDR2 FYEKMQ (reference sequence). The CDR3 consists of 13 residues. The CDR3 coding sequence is TGTGCCAGCAGTGGACAGGGAGTCTATGGCTACACCTTC. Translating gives CASSGQGVYGYTF. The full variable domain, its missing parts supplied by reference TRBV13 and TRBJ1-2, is AAGVIQSPRHLIKEKRETATLKCYPIPRHDTVYWYQQGPGQDPQFLISFYEKMQSDKGSIPDRFSAQQFSDYHSELNMSSLELGDSALYFCASSGQGVYGYTFGSGTRLTVV.

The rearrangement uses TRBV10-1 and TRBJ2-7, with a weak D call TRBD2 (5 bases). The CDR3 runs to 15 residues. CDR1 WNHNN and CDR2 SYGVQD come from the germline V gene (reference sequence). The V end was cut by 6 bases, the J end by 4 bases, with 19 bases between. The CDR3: CASRGYGKYFYEQYV. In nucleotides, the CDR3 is TGCGCCAGCAGGGGGTACGGGAAATACTTTTACGAGCAGTACGTC.

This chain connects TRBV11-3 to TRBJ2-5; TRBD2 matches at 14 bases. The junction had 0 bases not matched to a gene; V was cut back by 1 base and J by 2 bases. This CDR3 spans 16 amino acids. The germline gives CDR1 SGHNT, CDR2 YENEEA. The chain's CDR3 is CASSLGLAGGQETQYF. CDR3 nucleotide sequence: TGTGCCAGCAGCTTAGGACTAGCGGGAGGGCAAGAGACCCAGTACTTC.

CDR3 amino acids: CASSPASGQSGNTIYF. The CDR3 DNA sequence: TGTGCCAGCAGCCCCGCGTCCGGACAAAGTGGAAACACCATATATTTT. The V call is TRBV7-9, the J call TRBJ1-3; D is perhaps TRBD1 (5 bases). CDR1 and CDR2 (germline): SEHNR, FQNEAQ (reference sequence). The CDR3 contains 16 residues. V was shortened by 5 bases and J by 3 bases, with 17 bases between the two germline ends.

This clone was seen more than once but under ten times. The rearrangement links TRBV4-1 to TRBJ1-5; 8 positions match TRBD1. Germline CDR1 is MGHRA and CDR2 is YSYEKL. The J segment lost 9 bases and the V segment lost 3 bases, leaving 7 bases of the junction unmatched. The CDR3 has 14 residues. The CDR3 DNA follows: TGCGCCAGCAGCCAGGGACAGGCCCGGACGCCCCAGCATTTT. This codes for CASSQGQARTPQHF.

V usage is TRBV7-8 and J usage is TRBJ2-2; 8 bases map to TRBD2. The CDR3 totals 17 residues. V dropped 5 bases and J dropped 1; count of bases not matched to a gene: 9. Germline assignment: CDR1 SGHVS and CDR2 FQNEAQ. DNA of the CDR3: TGTGCCAGCAGCACCCGGGCGGGGGGCCTGAACACCGGGGAGCTGTTTTTT. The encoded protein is CASSTRAGGLNTGELFF.

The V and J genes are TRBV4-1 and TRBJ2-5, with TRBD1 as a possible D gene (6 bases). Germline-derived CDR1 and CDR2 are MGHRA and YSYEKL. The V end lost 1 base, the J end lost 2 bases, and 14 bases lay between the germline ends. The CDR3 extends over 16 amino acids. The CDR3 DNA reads TGCGCCAGCAGCCAAGTCCCAGGGGCGTCGCAAGAGACCCAGTACTTC. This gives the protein CASSQVPGASQETQYF.

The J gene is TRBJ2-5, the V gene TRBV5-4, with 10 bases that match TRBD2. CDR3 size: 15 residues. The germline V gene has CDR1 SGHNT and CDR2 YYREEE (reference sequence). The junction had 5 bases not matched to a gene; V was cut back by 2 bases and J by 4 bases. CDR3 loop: CASSLTSGTRETQYF. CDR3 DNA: TGTGCCAGCAGCTTAACTAGCGGGACCCGAGAGACCCAGTACTTC.

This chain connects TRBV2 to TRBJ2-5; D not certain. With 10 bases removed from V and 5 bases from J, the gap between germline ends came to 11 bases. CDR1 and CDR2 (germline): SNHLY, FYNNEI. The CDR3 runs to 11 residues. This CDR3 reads CATGLMETQYF. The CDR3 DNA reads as TGTGCCACCGGTTTAATGGAGACCCAGTACTTC.

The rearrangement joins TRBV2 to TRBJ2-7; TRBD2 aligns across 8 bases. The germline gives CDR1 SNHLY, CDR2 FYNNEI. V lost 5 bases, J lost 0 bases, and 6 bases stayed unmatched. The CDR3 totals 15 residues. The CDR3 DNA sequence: TGTGCCAGCAGTAGTGACGGGGGGGGCTCCTACGAGCAGTACGTC. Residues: CASSSDGGGSYEQYV.

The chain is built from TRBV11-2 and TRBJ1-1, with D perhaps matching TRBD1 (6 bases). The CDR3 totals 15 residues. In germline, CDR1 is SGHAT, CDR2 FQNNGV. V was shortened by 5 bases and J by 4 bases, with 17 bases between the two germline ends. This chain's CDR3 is CASSNLGTSATEAFF. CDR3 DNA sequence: TGTGCCAGCAGCAACCTAGGGACATCGGCCACTGAAGCTTTCTTT.

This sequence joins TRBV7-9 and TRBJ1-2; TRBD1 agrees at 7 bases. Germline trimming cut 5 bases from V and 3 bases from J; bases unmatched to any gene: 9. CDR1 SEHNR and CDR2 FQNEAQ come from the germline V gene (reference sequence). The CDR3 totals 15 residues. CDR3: CASSLERGTDYGYTF. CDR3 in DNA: TGTGCCAGCAGCCTAGAGCGAGGGACAGACTATGGCTACACCTTC.

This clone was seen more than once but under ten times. The CDR3 protein is CASREHDRNTEAFF. The CDR3 DNA sequence: TGTGCCAGCAGAGAACACGACAGGAACACTGAAGCTTTCTTT. The chain uses TRBV6-1 and TRBJ1-1; possibly TRBD1 for D (5 bases). The CDR3 runs to 14 residues. Germline V gene data show CDR1 as MNHNS and CDR2 as SASEGT. The ends were cut back, 6 bases at V and 1 base at J, with 12 bases in the middle.

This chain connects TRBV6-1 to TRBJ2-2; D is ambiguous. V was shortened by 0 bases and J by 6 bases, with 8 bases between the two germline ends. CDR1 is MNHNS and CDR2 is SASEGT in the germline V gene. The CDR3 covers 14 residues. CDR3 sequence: CASSEARSAGELFF. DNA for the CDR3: TGTGCCAGCAGTGAAGCGCGAAGTGCCGGGGAGCTGTTTTTT.

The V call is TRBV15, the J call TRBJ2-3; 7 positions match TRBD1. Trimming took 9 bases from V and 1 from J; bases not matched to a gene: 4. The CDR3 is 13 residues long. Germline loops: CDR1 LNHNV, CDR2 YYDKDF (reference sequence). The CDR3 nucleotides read TGTGCCACAGGGGGCGAAGGCACAGATACGCAGTATTTT. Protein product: CATGGEGTDTQYF.

CDR3 sequence reads: CASSEGLPVYGYTF. CDR3 sequence (DNA): TGTGCCAGCAGTGAAGGGCTCCCTGTTTATGGCTACACCTTC. V usage is TRBV6-1 and J usage is TRBJ1-2, with D uncertain. Germline CDR1 reads MNHNS; CDR2 reads SASEGT. The CDR3 runs to 14 residues. V lost 1 base and J lost 5, with 11 bases in between.

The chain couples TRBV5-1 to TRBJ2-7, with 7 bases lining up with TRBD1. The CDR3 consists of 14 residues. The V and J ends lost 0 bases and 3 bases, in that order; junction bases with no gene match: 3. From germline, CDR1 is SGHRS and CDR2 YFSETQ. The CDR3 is CASSLGTGLYEQYF. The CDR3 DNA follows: TGCGCCAGCAGCTTGGGGACAGGCCTCTACGAGCAGTACTTC.

CDR3 nucleotide sequence: TGCGCCAGCAGCCCAAGCACTAGCGGGGGGACCGGGGAGCTGTTTTTT. Amino acid sequence: CASSPSTSGGTGELFF. The V call is TRBV5-1, the J call TRBJ2-2, with 12 positions matching TRBD2. The ends lost 4 bases at V and 5 bases at J; junction bases unmatched: 6. Germline V CDR1 and CDR2: SGHRS, YFSETQ. This CDR3 region has 16 residues.

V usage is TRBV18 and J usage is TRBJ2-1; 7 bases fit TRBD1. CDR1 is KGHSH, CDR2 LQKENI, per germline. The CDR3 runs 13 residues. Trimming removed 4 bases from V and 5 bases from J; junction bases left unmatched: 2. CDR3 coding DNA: TGTGCCAGCTCACAGGGACAGAACAATGAGCAGTTCTTC. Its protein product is CASSQGQNNEQFF. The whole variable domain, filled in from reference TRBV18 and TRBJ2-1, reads NAGVMQNPRHLVRRRGQEARLRCSPMKGHSHVYWYRQLPEEGLKFMVYLQKENIIDESGMPKERFSAEFPKEGPSILRIQQVVRGDSAAYFCASSQGQNNEQFFGPGTRLTVL.